This passage covers 27 T cell receptor beta chains from one sample sequenced in a study of identical twins. TCRdb fed the 5' RACE reads into MiXCR, producing one record per CDR3 protein. Among 500,000 to 550,000 distinct CDR3 sequences listed, 20% to 25% were seen once. This sample also belongs to another study, concerning T cells expressing NK-cell markers.

Sequencing was performed on CD4+ T cells sorted from blood. Source of these receptors: a woman aged 18-29 years in good health.

This chain connects TRBV29-1 to TRBJ1-2; 12 nucleotides line up with TRBD1. The CDR3 has 12 amino acids. Germline values: CDR1 SQVTM, CDR2 ANQGSEA. J was trimmed by 8 bases and V by 8 bases; bases with no gene match: 6. Here the CDR3 reads CSTGQGAGGYTF. CDR3 in DNA: TGCAGCACGGGACAGGGGGCAGGGGGCTACACCTTC.

This clonotype was seen repeatedly, ten times or more. This chain links TRBV12-3 or TRBV12-4 with TRBJ2-5, with D possibly being TRBD2 (5 bases). The V end lost 10 bases, the J end lost 5 bases, and 26 bases lay between the germline ends. The CDR3 contains 16 residues. CDR3 amino acids: CATSDLGVPSGETQYF. In nucleotides, the CDR3 is TGTGCCACCAGCGATCTGGGAGTCCCCTCCGGGGAGACCCAGTACTTC.

This clonotype was seen only a few times. The chain uses TRBV7-9 and TRBJ2-7; D is perhaps TRBD2 (5 bases). V gave up 1 base and J gave up 0 bases, with 7 bases separating them. The CDR3 has 14 residues. Germline CDR1 reads SEHNR; CDR2 reads FQNEAQ (reference sequence). In DNA form, the CDR3 reads TGTGCCAGCAGCTTAGGAGCGGCCTCCTACGAGCAGTACTTC. Its translation: CASSLGAASYEQYF.

The chain links TRBV20-1 to TRBJ1-2; the D gene is possibly TRBD1 (6 bases). With 6 bases removed from V and 8 bases from J, the gap between germline ends came to 13 bases. Germline assignment: CDR1 DFQATT and CDR2 SNEGSKA (reference sequence). There are 11 residues in the CDR3. CDR3 coding DNA: TGCAGTGCGTCTACAGGGCGAGGCTACACCTTC. It codes for CSASTGRGYTF.

This clonotype was counted a few times. This chain links TRBV12-3 or TRBV12-4 with TRBJ1-1, with D tentatively TRBD1 (6 bases). Trimming took 4 bases from V and 8 from J, leaving 17 bases between them. The CDR3 consists of 14 residues. The CDR3, as DNA: TGTGCCAGCAGTTCGTCGGACAGCCTGAGGGAAGCTTTCTTT. Translating it yields CASSSSDSLREAFF.

This clonotype was seen a handful of times. V and J are TRBV19 and TRBJ2-6; D is undetermined. This CDR3 is 13 amino acids long. V shed 1 base and J shed 9 bases, with 7 bases lying between them. Germline CDR1 and CDR2: LNHDA and SQIVND (reference sequence). CDR3 amino acids: CASSIVDNNVLTF. The CDR3 DNA reads as TGTGCCAGTAGTATAGTCGACAACAACGTCCTGACTTTC.

This clonotype occurred many times. The V call is TRBV20-1, the J call TRBJ1-1; D gene unclear. The germline CDR1 and CDR2 sequences are DFQATT and SNEGSKA (reference sequence). The CDR3 totals 15 residues. Trimming took 6 bases from V and 6 from J, leaving 23 bases between them. The CDR3 region has the DNA TGCAGTGCCAGGCCGGCGACTTTGCCTAATCCTGAAGCTTTCTTT. It is translated as CSARPATLPNPEAFF.

This clonotype has a handful of counts. The DNA of the CDR3 is TGTGCCAGCAGCTCTAGTCTCACAGATACGCAGTATTTT. This translates into CASSSSLTDTQYF. This chain connects TRBV7-2 to TRBJ2-3; D call uncertain. The germline V gene has CDR1 SGHTA and CDR2 FQGNSA. Trimming left V 4 bases short and J 2 bases short, with 7 bases between. The CDR3 has 13 amino acids.

Many counts were recorded for this clonotype. This rearrangement joins TRBV10-3 to TRBJ1-3; D is unclear. The CDR3 consists of 14 residues. V lost 9 bases and J lost 1, with 13 bases in between. The germline gives CDR1 ENHRY, CDR2 SYGVKD. This CDR3 reads CAISPTDSGNTIYF. The DNA for the CDR3 is TGTGCCATAAGTCCTACAGATTCTGGAAACACCATATATTTT.

This chain connects TRBV20-1 to TRBJ2-5; tentative D call: TRBD2 (5 bases). The CDR3 has 16 residues. CDR1 is DFQATT and CDR2 is SNEGSKA in the germline V gene (reference sequence). Trimming took off 2 bases at V and 1 base at J, with 17 bases between the two ends. The DNA for the CDR3 is TGCAGTGCTAGACAAAGCCCCACTAGGAGCCAAGAGACCCAGTACTTC. Its protein product is CSARQSPTRSQETQYF.

This clonotype has just a few counts. CDR3 nucleotide sequence: TGTGCCAGCAGTTATCTAGCGGGAGGTAGAGAGACCCAGTACTTC. It yields the protein CASSYLAGGRETQYF. The V gene is TRBV28, the J gene TRBJ2-5, with TRBD2 matching over 11 bases. Germline CDR1 and CDR2: MDHEN and SYDVKM. The CDR3 is 15 amino acids. Trimming took 4 bases from V and 4 from J; bases not matched to a gene: 5.

Only a few counts were recorded for this clonotype. The chain is built from TRBV4-1 and TRBJ1-2, with D hard to call. CDR1 MGHRA and CDR2 YSYEKL come from the germline V gene. The CDR3 is 16 amino acids. With 3 bases removed from V and 1 base from J, the gap between germline ends came to 15 bases. The CDR3 nucleotides read TGCGCCAGCAGCCAGGCCCTATTACAGCTTAACTATGGCTACACCTTC. It translates to CASSQALLQLNYGYTF.

This clonotype was recorded a few times. The rearrangement links TRBV20-1 to TRBJ2-7, with 9 bases identical to TRBD2. J gave up 4 bases and V 6 bases, and 7 bases lay outside the gene matches. This CDR3 region has 13 residues. Germline V lookup: CDR1 DFQATT, CDR2 SNEGSKA (reference sequence). CDR3 sequence reads: CSARTLAGYEQYF. The DNA of the CDR3 is TGCAGTGCCCGTACGCTAGCGGGATACGAGCAGTACTTC.

This clonotype occurred a few times. This sequence joins TRBV10-3 and TRBJ2-5; 12 nucleotides align to TRBD2. Germline V gene sequence: CDR1 ENHRY, CDR2 SYGVKD. J was trimmed by 4 bases and V by 4 bases; bases with no gene match: 10. This CDR3 comprises 17 residues. The CDR3 region has the DNA TGTGCCATCAGTGGGCTAGCGGGAGGGATGTTGGGAGAGACCCAGTACTTC. Protein: CAISGLAGGMLGETQYF.

This clonotype has ten or more counts. The rearrangement uses TRBV25-1 and TRBJ1-2; D gene ambiguous. Germline V gene lookup returns CDR1 MGHDK and CDR2 SYGVNS. V was clipped by 3 bases and J by 4 bases, with 6 bases between them. CDR3 length equals 12 residues. This CDR3 reads CASSDGPYGYTF. The CDR3 bases are TGTGCCAGCAGTGACGGACCCTATGGCTACACCTTC.

V is TRBV24-1 and J is TRBJ2-7, with TRBD1 matching over 7 bases. V was pared by 4 bases and J by 0 bases, with 11 bases of the junction left unmatched. Germline V gene data show CDR1 as KGHDR and CDR2 as SFDVKD. The CDR3 loop spans 17 amino acids. This CDR3 reads CATSEADLPGGSYEQYF. CDR3 coding DNA: TGTGCCACCAGTGAGGCGGACTTACCAGGGGGCTCCTACGAGCAGTACTTC.

This clonotype has a handful of counts. The chain links TRBV7-2 to TRBJ2-7; 9 nucleotides match TRBD2. Germline values: CDR1 SGHTA, CDR2 FQGNSA. V was pared by 1 base and J by 1 base, with 2 bases of the junction left unmatched. This CDR3 has 15 residues. CDR3 DNA sequence: TGTGCCAGCAGCTTAGAGGCGGGAGGGTCCTACGAGCAGTACTTC. It specifies CASSLEAGGSYEQYF.

This clonotype has ten or more counts. This rearrangement joins TRBV29-1 to TRBJ2-7; D perhaps matches TRBD1 (5 bases). Trimming removed 1 base at V and 9 bases at J, with 25 bases between. CDR1 is SQVTM, CDR2 ANQGSEA, per germline. This CDR3 has 16 amino acids. The CDR3 DNA sequence: TGCAGCGTTGAAGGGGCTCGAGACAGATATGAAGGTGGGCAGTACTTC. Translation gives CSVEGARDRYEGGQYF.

The chain joins TRBV20-1 to TRBJ2-1; 7 nucleotides align to TRBD2. V dropped 5 bases and J dropped 5; count of bases not matched to a gene: 15. From germline, CDR1 is DFQATT and CDR2 SNEGSKA (reference sequence). The CDR3 is made up of 16 amino acids. CDR3 in amino acids: CSAGYLEAGNNNEQFF. The CDR3 DNA is TGCAGTGCTGGTTATTTGGAAGCGGGGAACAACAATGAGCAGTTCTTC.

This chain uses TRBV24-1 with TRBJ2-2, with TRBD1 as a possible D gene (5 bases). This CDR3 has 15 residues. V lost 4 bases, J lost 4 bases, and 12 bases lay in between. Germline V gene sequence: CDR1 KGHDR, CDR2 SFDVKD. Written as DNA, the CDR3 is TGTGCCACCAGTGACTCCCGACAGCCCACCGGGGAGCTGTTTTTT. Translation: CATSDSRQPTGELFF.

This clonotype turned up a few times. The CDR3 region is CASSLSRQGQYF. CDR3 coding DNA: TGTGCCAGCAGCTTATCCCGACAGGGTCAGTACTTC. The rearrangement joins TRBV7-2 to TRBJ2-7; 7 bases are shared with TRBD1. The ends lost 2 bases at V and 10 bases at J; junction bases unmatched: 5. The CDR3 runs 12 residues. Germline lookup yields CDR1 SGHTA and CDR2 FQGNSA.

This clonotype was seen repeatedly, ten times or more. The chain links TRBV12-3 or TRBV12-4 to TRBJ2-1; TRBD2 agrees at 8 bases. V shed 5 bases and J 9 bases; nucleotides not matched to a gene: 15. The CDR3 runs 16 residues. The CDR3 reads CASSQGLAGGLSEQFF. CDR3 DNA sequence: TGTGCCAGCAGTCAAGGACTAGCTGGAGGGCTTAGTGAGCAGTTCTTC.

The chain couples TRBV3-1 to TRBJ1-2, with 8 bases aligning to TRBD1. V dropped 1 base and J dropped 3; count of bases not matched to a gene: 4. The germline gives CDR1 LGHDT, CDR2 YNNKEL (reference sequence). The CDR3 sequence is 15 residues long. The CDR3 DNA reads as TGTGCCAGCAGCCAAGGCAGGGGGCGATACTATGGCTACACCTTC. The encoded protein is CASSQGRGRYYGYTF.

This clonotype was counted only a few times. The rearrangement joins TRBV20-1 to TRBJ2-3; D perhaps matches TRBD2 (6 bases). CDR3 length equals 14 residues. Germline CDR1 and CDR2: DFQATT and SNEGSKA (reference sequence). V lost 6 bases, J lost 4 bases, and 17 bases lay in between. The DNA of the CDR3 is TGCAGTGCACCCCAGCGGGTTTCGCCAGATACGCAGTATTTT. It encodes CSAPQRVSPDTQYF.

The chain recombines TRBV10-3 with TRBJ1-3; the D is unclear. CDR1 ENHRY and CDR2 SYGVKD come from the germline V gene. CDR3 length: 13 amino acids. The germline V and J ends were trimmed by 6 bases and 4 bases, with 10 bases remaining between them. CDR3 sequence: CAISVGVGNTIYF. The DNA for the CDR3 is TGTGCCATCAGCGTCGGGGTAGGAAACACCATATATTTT.

The chain has TRBV18 and TRBJ2-3; D gene unclear. Looked up from germline, CDR1 is KGHSH and CDR2 is LQKENI. The CDR3 extends over 12 amino acids. V was cut by 8 bases and J by 1 base, with 7 bases left in between. In DNA, the CDR3 is TGTGCCAGCGCCCGAGGCACAGATACGCAGTATTTT. Translating gives CASARGTDTQYF.

This clonotype was recorded a few times. The V and J genes are TRBV5-1 and TRBJ2-7, with TRBD2 matching over 14 bases. Germline CDR1 and CDR2: SGHRS and YFSETQ. The length of the CDR3 is 18 residues. Germline trimming cut 4 bases from V and 0 bases from J; bases unmatched to any gene: 9. In nucleotides, the CDR3 is TGCGCCAGCAGCCGTTCTCCAGGGACTAGCGGGAGCTCCTACGAGCAGTACTTC. Translating it yields CASSRSPGTSGSSYEQYF.